The 17 T cell receptor beta chains below come from one sample, sequenced in a study of blood T cell repertoires in COVID-19. The repertoire was sequenced with immunoSEQ multiplex PCR; TCRdb's copy has only in-frame clones and lacks some. The sample lists 100,000 or so clones, roughly 88% seen once, with under 7% in the top ten. Sample: peripheral blood. All receptors derive from a woman aged 55-70 years with acute or convalescent COVID-19.

This rearrangement joins TRBV6-2 or TRBV6-3 to TRBJ2-1; D perhaps matches TRBD1 (6 bases). CDR3 size: 14 residues. Trimming shortened V by 5 bases and J by 10 bases, and 18 bases separated the two germline ends. Germline V gene sequence: CDR1 MNHEY, CDR2 SVGEGT. Written as DNA, the CDR3 is TGTGCCAGCAGTCAGGGGACGGCCGGGAAGGAGCAGTTCTTC. It specifies CASSQGTAGKEQFF.

This clone came up a few times. In nucleotides, the CDR3 is TGCGCCAGCAGGACTAGCGGCAGCTCCTACAATGAGCAGTTCTTC. This sequence encodes CASRTSGSSYNEQFF. This sequence joins TRBV5-1 and TRBJ2-1; 9 nucleotides agree with TRBD2. Germline V lookup: CDR1 SGHRS, CDR2 YFSETQ. The CDR3 extends over 15 amino acids. V lost 5 bases and J lost 0; bases outside the gene matches: 3.

V is TRBV25-1 and J is TRBJ2-7; D possibly corresponds to TRBD1 (6 bases). Germline V gene sequence: CDR1 MGHDK, CDR2 SYGVNS. The CDR3 length is 17 residues. Trimming stripped 4 bases from V and 2 bases from J, with 21 bases between. This chain's CDR3 is CASSVGRGTPGAYEQYF. CDR3 sequence (DNA): TGTGCCAGCAGTGTGGGCAGGGGAACCCCTGGGGCCTACGAGCAGTACTTC.

The CDR3 DNA reads TGTGCCAGCCGGCGGGCTAGCACAGATACGCAGTATTTT. It yields the protein CASRRASTDTQYF. The V and J genes are TRBV6-5 and TRBJ2-3; weak D call: TRBD2 (5 bases). The CDR3 consists of 13 residues. V lost 8 bases and J lost 0, with 9 bases in between. Germline CDR1 reads MNHEY; CDR2 reads SVGAGI.

The chain uses TRBV21-1 and TRBJ1-4. TRBV21-1 is a pseudogene. The CDR3 is 14 residues long. CDR3 bases: TGTGCCAAAAACCGGGGGACAACTAATGAAAAACTGTTTTTT. Its protein is CAKNRGTTNEKLFF.

The chain has TRBV21-1 and TRBJ2-1; the table gives TRBD1 as D, unverified against the DNA. TRBV21-1 is a known pseudogene. This CDR3 has 15 residues. Written as DNA, the CDR3 is TGTGCCAGCAGTGATCAGGGGCCGGAGTACAATGAGCAGTTCTTC. Its protein is CASSDQGPEYNEQFF.

The chain couples TRBV6-6 to TRBJ2-1, with a weak D call TRBD1 (6 bases). The V and J ends lost 7 bases and 1 base respectively, with 14 bases between them. The CDR3 covers 15 residues. The germline V gene has CDR1 MNHNY and CDR2 SVGAGI (reference sequence). The CDR3 DNA sequence: TGTGCCAGCATATGGTCTCAGGGGTCCTACAATGAGCAGTTCTTC. As protein: CASIWSQGSYNEQFF.

The chain is built from TRBV6-5 and TRBJ1-6, with 9 bases that match TRBD1. The CDR3 is 13 residues long. Looked up from germline, CDR1 is MNHEY and CDR2 is SVGAGI. J lost 8 bases, V lost 5 bases, and 1 base had no gene match. CDR3 nucleotide sequence: TGTGCCAGCAGTAACAGGGGGCATTCACCCCTCCACTTT. This gives the protein CASSNRGHSPLHF.

The chain joins TRBV6-2 or TRBV6-3 to TRBJ1-1; D unresolved. The CDR3 totals 13 residues. V was cut by 4 bases and J by 1 base, with 7 bases left in between. CDR1 is MNHEY and CDR2 is SVGEGT in the germline V gene. The CDR3 bases are TGTGCCAGCAGTTCCACACGGAACACTGAAGCTTTCTTT. Residues: CASSSTRNTEAFF.

The chain employs TRBV5-1 and TRBJ1-1; no firm D call. CDR1 and CDR2 (germline): SGHRS, YFSETQ. V lost 2 bases and J lost 3, with 11 bases in between. This CDR3 is built from 14 residues. The CDR3 nucleotides are TGCGCCAGCAGCTTAGGTCGCGGGGACACTGAAGCTTTCTTT. Translating gives CASSLGRGDTEAFF.

The V call is TRBV9, the J call TRBJ1-1, with D possibly matching TRBD1 (6 bases). Germline V gene lookup returns CDR1 SGDLS and CDR2 YYNGEE. CDR3 length equals 14 residues. The V gene lost 3 bases and the J gene lost 1 base, with 10 bases spanning the gap. The CDR3 DNA reads TGTGCCAGCAGCGAATCACAGGGGAACACTGAAGCTTTCTTT. Protein sequence: CASSESQGNTEAFF.

The rearrangement joins TRBV5-1 to TRBJ2-1; D is perhaps TRBD2 (6 bases). V was cut by 1 base and J by 2 bases, with 10 bases left in between. CDR1 and CDR2 from the germline V gene are SGHRS and YFSETQ. The CDR3 covers 15 residues. DNA of the CDR3: TGCGCCAGCAGCTTGTTAGCGGAACCCTACAATGAGCAGTTCTTC. Translating gives CASSLLAEPYNEQFF.

CDR3 nucleotides: TGTGCCACCTCAAACCCGGTTAACTATGGCTACACCTTC. This encodes CATSNPVNYGYTF. The genes are TRBV6-5 and TRBJ1-2; D unresolved. The CDR3 consists of 13 residues. Germline values: CDR1 MNHEY, CDR2 SVGAGI. Trimming cost V 10 bases and J 1 base, with 13 bases left between them.

This clone was seen a single time. The rearrangement uses TRBV10-1 and TRBJ2-5; TRBD2 matches 9 bases. Per germline, CDR1 WNHNN and CDR2 SYGVQD (reference sequence). This CDR3 comprises 14 residues. The V and J ends lost 2 bases and 6 bases, in that order; junction bases with no gene match: 4. In nucleotides, the CDR3 is TGCGCCAGCAGTGAGGGGACTAGCTTGAAGACCCAGTACTTC. Translating gives CASSEGTSLKTQYF.

The rearrangement uses TRBV7-3 and TRBJ1-1; D is ambiguous. The V end lost 5 bases, the J end lost 4 bases, and 11 bases lay between the germline ends. CDR1 is SGHTA and CDR2 is FQGTGA in the germline V gene. CDR3 length: 13 amino acids. The CDR3 is CASSAGMRTEAFF. The CDR3 nucleotides read TGTGCCAGCAGCGCGGGGATGCGCACTGAAGCTTTCTTT.

This sequence joins TRBV3-1 (or the pseudogene TRBV3-2) and TRBJ2-3; possible D gene TRBD2, 6 bases. The length of the CDR3 is 13 residues. Germline assignment: CDR1 LGHDT and CDR2 YNNKEL (reference sequence). Trimming pared 3 bases from V and 8 bases from J, leaving 12 bases between. CDR3 DNA sequence: TGTGCCAGCAGCCATGGGACGGGAGTTACGCAGTATTTT. Its protein product is CASSHGTGVTQYF.

The chain links TRBV4-1 to TRBJ2-1; a weak D match, TRBD1 (6 bases). This CDR3 is 18 amino acids long. Trimming removed 6 bases at V and 6 bases at J, with 27 bases between. In germline, CDR1 is MGHRA, CDR2 YSYEKL. CDR3 in DNA: TGCGCCAGCAGGCTTAACTACGCCGGGACACCTCGGGGCAATGAGCAGTTCTTC. Protein sequence: CASRLNYAGTPRGNEQFF.